Listed below are T cell receptor beta chains from one sample, sequenced in a study of OX40 agonist ivuxolimab in advanced cancers. Assay used: immunoSEQ multiplex PCR; TCRdb lists only in-frame clones, some missing. The sample shows around 53,000 clones, 84% of them seen only once. Material: CD4+ or CD8+ T cells sorted from blood, obtained in a trial of the OX40 agonist ivuxolimab. The receptors derive from an adult with an advanced solid tumor such as melanoma, head and neck, liver or kidney cancer. The CDR3 runs from the conserved cysteine through the conserved F or W. A D gene is named only where the DNA matches it firmly. Only some rows state a clone size, as once, few, many or a class for expanded clones.

TRBJ2-5	NA	TRBD2	TRBV30	TGTGCCTGGAGTGGCCTAGCGGGAGGGACGACTCAAGAGACCCAGTACTTC	CAWSGLAGGTTQETQYF
TRBJ1-5	NA	NA	TRBV6-5	TGTGCCAGCAGCCTGGACACCCGACTTCAGCCCCAGCATTTT	CASSLDTRLQPQHF
TRBJ2-5	NA	NA	TRBV19	TGTGCCAGTAGCCTGGACAGCCAAGAGACCCAGTACTTC	CASSLDSQETQYF
TRBJ2-7	NA	TRBD1	TRBV5-1	TGCGCCAGCAGCTTGGTACAGGGGACCTACGAGCAGTACTTC	CASSLVQGTYEQYF
TRBJ2-1	NA	NA	TRBV10-3	TGTGCCATCAGTGAACCCAGGGGTACCTACAATGAGCAGTTCTTC	CAISEPRGTYNEQFF
TRBJ2-6	NA	TRBD1	TRBV28	TGTGCCAGCAGTTTGTTGGGACAGGGGGCAGTCGGGGCCAACGTCCTGACTTTC	CASSLLGQGAVGANVLTF
TRBJ2-3	few	TRBD2	TRBV28	TGTGCCAGCAGCCGCCACGACGGCGGGAGGCGGGATACGCAGTATTTT	CASSRHDGGRRDTQYF
TRBJ2-1	NA	TRBD1	TRBV11-1	TGTGCCAGCAGCTTAGGAGGGGGCATAATTGACGAGCAGTTCTTC	CASSLGGGIIDEQFF
TRBJ2-3	NA	NA	TRBV7-8	TGTGCCAGCAGTCTCGCAGGAACCAGCCATTTT	CASSLAGTSHF
TRBJ1-2	NA	NA	TRBV4-2	TGTGCCAGCAGCCAAGAAGCAGGGGATGGCTACACCTTC	CASSQEAGDGYTF
TRBJ2-7	NA	NA	TRBV5-4	TGTGCCAGCAGCCTAATGGGCGCCTACGAGCAGTACTTC	CASSLMGAYEQYF
TRBJ2-7	NA	NA	TRBV6-5	TGTGCCAGCAGCTACACCCGGGGAGCTTCCTACGAGCAGTACTTC	CASSYTRGASYEQYF